This T cell receptor (beta chain) appears in the sequencing data of a study of shared clonotypes between healthy human individuals. Overall study findings and caveats: Memory subsets had estimated richness that was generally smaller than that of naive subsets. The low donor count limited represented genetic and exposure-history diversity.

Splitting of CD4+ cells produced CD45RA+ naive and CD45RA-negative memory subsets. From germline, CDR1 is SEHNR and CDR2 FQNEAQ (reference sequence). The V end lost 2 bases, the J end lost 1 base, and 17 bases lay between the germline ends. This CDR3 contains 17 residues. This clone was counted ten times or more. Its specificity is not known. The protocol was immunoSEQ multiplex PCR, while the TCRdb copy is restricted to in-frame clones and leaves out a portion. The data hold about 1.1 million clones, with about 84% observed a single time. This receptor was taken from a man between 18 and 35 years old in good health. Some clones in this sample may be carry-over from other donors' samples. The V and J genes are TRBV7-9 and TRBJ1-1; perhaps TRBD1 as D (5 bases). The sequenced sample was memory CD4+ T cells from PBMCs. Subset here: CD45RA-negative fraction. The CDR3 region has the DNA TGTGCCAGCAGCTTACCTTACCGCAGGGCCCCGAACACTGAAGCTTTCTTT. Amino acids: CASSLPYRRAPNTEAFF.